This T cell receptor beta chain came from a study of graft-versus-host responses after intestinal transplantation (dated by TCRdb to about 2021). Background for the entire study: Recipients received multivisceral, liver-intestinal, or isolated intestinal transplants. Donor T cell macrochimerism was defined as a peak of at least 4% donor T cells among recipient peripheral blood mononuclear cells. To identify alloreactive clones, pre-transplant mixed lymphocyte reaction products were sequenced and then compared with unstimulated pre-transplant donor and recipient T cells. After intestinal transplantation, graft-versus-host and host-versus-graft alloreactive T cell clones in the graft, circulation and bone marrow were tracked using bulk TCR-beta CDR3 sequencing. Instead of going to the commercial service, samples from a few later patients were sequenced in-house on an Illumina MiSeq and processed with MiXCR. Every recipient was given anti-thymocyte globulin induction, then maintenance tacrolimus and steroids for two to three years. A cohort of about 25 intestinal transplant recipients, including one retransplant, was enrolled, and a few patients lacking pretransplant specimens were excluded. Here is what the overall study found, with its caveats: Conclusions were limited by the relatively low number and heterogeneity of intestinal transplant patients. In the allografts of patients with donor T cell macrochimerism, GvH to HvG T cell clonal ratios were high. GvH clones were detected in recipient bone marrow, and some appeared earlier in ileal mucosa or blood, consistent with an intestinal mucosal origin. Early after transplant, peak levels of circulating GvH clones were found to be associated with declines in HvG clones.

In the first month after transplant, blood samples were collected up to 4 times, and after that at least monthly when available. Points on this clone: Its antigen is currently not known. The sample holds no much larger clone one base away, and base qualities are not on file.

Trimming takes 7 bases off V and 8 bases off J; junction bases not matched to a gene: 13. From the cysteine through the phenylalanine, the CDR3 covers 16 amino acids. Kept here is only the CDR3 DNA, which spans 48 bases and is read in frame from base 1. The germline V gene sets CDR1 to SGDLS and CDR2 to YYNGEE. Library construction relied on the immunoSEQ multiplex PCR assay. For most patients, genomic DNA was subjected to high-throughput TCR-beta CDR3 sequencing by Adaptive Biotechnologies. The published analysis was carried out like this. TCR sequencing data for around 20 patients were retrieved from Adaptive's ImmunoSEQ software; three other patients were processed with MiXCR and VDJtools. CDR3 nucleotide sequences shared between donor and recipient were removed because the origin of such sequences could not be assigned. At least 2-fold expansion over unstimulated cells and a minimum CFSE-low frequency of 0.002% (template counts) or 0.001% (read counts) were required for clones to be classified as alloreactive. Clones detected in sequenced pre-transplant spleen, lymph node, or MLR CFSE-low populations of the donor or recipient were defined as mappable. Cumulative frequency of alloreactive clones was calculated as a percentage of all sequences weighted by copy number. This is the immuneACCESS table as TCRdb keeps it, with only in-frame sequences that have V and J called. A part of the clones is gone; compared with another copy, unresolved V genes explain less than half, and the rest is unexplained. D and trimming come from the DNA, and the V and J calls and clone size come from that table. The sample includes fewer than 50,000 clones, with over 75% observed a single time. 4% to 4.5% of the sample belongs to the ten largest clones.

The sample was PBMCs, taken 524 days after transplant. This sequence was found in a human patient who received an intestinal transplant, so some T cells may come from the graft donor. The chain is encoded by TRBV9 joined to TRBJ2-1; 12 bases in the junction line up with TRBD2. The DNA sequence is given as TGTGCCAGCGGTTCGAACGGACTAGCGGGATACGATGAGCAGTTCTTC. Its coded protein is CASGSNGLAGYDEQFF.